Detailed here is one T cell receptor beta chain. In the original processing: Amplified reference gene primers provided the basis for estimating nucleated cell counts. TCRdb's table, derived via immunoSEQ multiplex PCR, lists solely in-frame clones and lacks some. The V and J calls and clone size were taken over from that table, and D and trimming were inferred from the DNA. Here the sample spans around 300,000 clones, over 85% being singletons. Among Cohort 3 donors, those recovered had two negative PCRs, clearance, or symptom resolution. Looked up from germline, CDR1 is LNHDA and CDR2 is SQIVND (reference sequence). The CDR3 sequence is 15 residues long. Germline trimming cut 5 bases from V and 6 bases from J; bases unmatched to any gene: 6. The record originates from a study of blood T cell repertoires in COVID-19. The overall study: The analysed material was cDNA or gDNA that came from T cells, B-cell-depleted T cells, or PBMCs.

The source of this sequence is a woman aged 55-69 years who had recovered from COVID-19. The genes are TRBV19 and TRBJ1-5; 11 positions match TRBD1. Material for sequencing was PBMCs or T cells enriched from blood (not recorded which). CDR3 region: CASSLDRGRGQPQHF. CDR3 bases: TGTGCCAGTAGTCTGGACAGGGGGCGCGGTCAGCCCCAGCATTTT.